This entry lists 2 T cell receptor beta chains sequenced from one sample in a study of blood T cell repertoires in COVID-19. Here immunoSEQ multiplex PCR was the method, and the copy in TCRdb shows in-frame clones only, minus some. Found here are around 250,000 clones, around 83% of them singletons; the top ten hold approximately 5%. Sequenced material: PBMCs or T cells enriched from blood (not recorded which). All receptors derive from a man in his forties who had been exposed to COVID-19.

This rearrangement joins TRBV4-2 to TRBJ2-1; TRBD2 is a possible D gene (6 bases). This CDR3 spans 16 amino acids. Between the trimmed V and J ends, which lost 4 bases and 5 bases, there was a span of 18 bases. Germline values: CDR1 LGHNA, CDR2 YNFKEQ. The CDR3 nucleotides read TGTGCCAGCAGCCGCAGCCTAGGGACTCCTCACAATGAGCAGTTCTTC. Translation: CASSRSLGTPHNEQFF.

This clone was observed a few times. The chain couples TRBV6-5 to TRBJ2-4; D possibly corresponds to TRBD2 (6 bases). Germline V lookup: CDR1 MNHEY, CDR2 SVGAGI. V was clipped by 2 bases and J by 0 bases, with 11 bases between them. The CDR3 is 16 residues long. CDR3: CASSYGLATAKNIQYF. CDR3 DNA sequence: TGTGCCAGCAGTTACGGCCTAGCGACAGCCAAAAACATTCAGTACTTC.